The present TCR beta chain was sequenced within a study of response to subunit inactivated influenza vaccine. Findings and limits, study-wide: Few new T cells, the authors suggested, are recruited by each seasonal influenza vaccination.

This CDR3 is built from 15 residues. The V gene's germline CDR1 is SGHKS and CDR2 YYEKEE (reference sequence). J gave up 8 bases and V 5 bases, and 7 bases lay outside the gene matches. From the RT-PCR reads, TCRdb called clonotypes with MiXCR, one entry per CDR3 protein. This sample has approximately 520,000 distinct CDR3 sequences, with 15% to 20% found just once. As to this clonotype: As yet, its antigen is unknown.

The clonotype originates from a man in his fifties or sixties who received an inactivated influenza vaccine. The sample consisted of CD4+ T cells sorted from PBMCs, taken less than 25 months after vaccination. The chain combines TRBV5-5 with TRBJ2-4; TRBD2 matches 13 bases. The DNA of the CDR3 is TGTGCCAGCAGTTCCGGACTAGCGGGAGAATACATTCAGTACTTC. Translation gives CASSSGLAGEYIQYF.